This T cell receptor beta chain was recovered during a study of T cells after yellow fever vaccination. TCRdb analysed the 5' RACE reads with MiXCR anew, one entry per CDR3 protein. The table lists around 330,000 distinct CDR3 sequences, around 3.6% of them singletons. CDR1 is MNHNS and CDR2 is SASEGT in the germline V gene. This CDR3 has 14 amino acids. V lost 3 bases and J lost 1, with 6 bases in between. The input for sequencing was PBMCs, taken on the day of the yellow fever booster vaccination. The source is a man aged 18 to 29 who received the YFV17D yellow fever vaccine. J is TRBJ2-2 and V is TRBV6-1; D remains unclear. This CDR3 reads CASSDWGNTGELFF. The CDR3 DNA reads TGTGCCAGCAGTGACTGGGGGAACACCGGGGAGCTGTTTTTT.